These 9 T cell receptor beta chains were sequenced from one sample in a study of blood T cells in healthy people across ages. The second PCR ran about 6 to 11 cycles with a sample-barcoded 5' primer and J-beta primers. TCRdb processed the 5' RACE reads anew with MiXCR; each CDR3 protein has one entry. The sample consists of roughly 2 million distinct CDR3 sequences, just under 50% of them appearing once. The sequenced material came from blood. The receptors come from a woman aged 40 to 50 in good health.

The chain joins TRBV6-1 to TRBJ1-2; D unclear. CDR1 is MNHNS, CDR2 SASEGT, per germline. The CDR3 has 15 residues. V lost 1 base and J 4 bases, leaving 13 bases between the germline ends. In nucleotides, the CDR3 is TGTGCCAGCAGTGAAGAGTGGAGGGCGGGCTATGGCTACACCTTC. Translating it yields CASSEEWRAGYGYTF.

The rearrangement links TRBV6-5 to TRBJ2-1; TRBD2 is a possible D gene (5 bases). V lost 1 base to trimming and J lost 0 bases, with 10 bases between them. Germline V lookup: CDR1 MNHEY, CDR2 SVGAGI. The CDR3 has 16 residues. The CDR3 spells CASSYFLGSSYNEQFF. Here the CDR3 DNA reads TGTGCCAGCAGTTACTTTCTGGGGAGCTCCTACAATGAGCAGTTCTTC.

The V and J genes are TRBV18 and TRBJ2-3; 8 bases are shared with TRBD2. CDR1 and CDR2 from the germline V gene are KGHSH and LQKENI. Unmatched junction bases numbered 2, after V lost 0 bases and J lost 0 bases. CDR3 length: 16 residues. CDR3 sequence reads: CASSPPSGASTDTQYF. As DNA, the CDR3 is TGTGCCAGCTCACCACCTAGCGGGGCCAGCACAGATACGCAGTATTTT.

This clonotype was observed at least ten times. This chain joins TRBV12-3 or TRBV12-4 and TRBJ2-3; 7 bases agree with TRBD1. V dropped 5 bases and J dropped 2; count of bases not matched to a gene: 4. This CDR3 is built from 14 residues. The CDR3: CASSQQGYTDTQYF. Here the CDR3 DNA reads TGTGCCAGCAGTCAACAGGGGTACACAGATACGCAGTATTTT.

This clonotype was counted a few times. CDR3 sequence reads: CSATAGFDYGYTF. Here the CDR3 DNA reads TGCAGTGCTACGGCGGGGTTTGACTATGGCTACACCTTC. J is TRBJ1-2 and V is TRBV20-1; D unresolved. Trimming cost V 4 bases and J 3 bases, with 12 bases left between them. Germline-derived CDR1 and CDR2 are DFQATT and SNEGSKA (reference sequence). The CDR3 is 13 residues long.

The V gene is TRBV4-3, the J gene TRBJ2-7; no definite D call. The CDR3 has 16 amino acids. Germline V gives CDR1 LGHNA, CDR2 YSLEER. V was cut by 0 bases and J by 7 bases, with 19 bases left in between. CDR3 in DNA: TGCGCCAGCAGCCAAGAGACATCCCACGGCTACAATGAGCAGTACTTC. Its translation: CASSQETSHGYNEQYF.

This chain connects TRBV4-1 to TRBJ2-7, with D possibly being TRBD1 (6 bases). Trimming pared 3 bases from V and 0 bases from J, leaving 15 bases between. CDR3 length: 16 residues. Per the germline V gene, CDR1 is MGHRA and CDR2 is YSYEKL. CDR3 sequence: CASSQVPTGSSYEQYF. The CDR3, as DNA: TGCGCCAGCAGCCAGGTCCCAACAGGGAGCTCCTACGAGCAGTACTTC.

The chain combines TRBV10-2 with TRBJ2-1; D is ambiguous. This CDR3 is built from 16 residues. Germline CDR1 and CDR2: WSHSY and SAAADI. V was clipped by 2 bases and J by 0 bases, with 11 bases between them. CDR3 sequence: CASSEPRLASYNEQFF. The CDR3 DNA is TGCGCCAGCAGTGAGCCCCGATTAGCCTCCTACAATGAGCAGTTCTTC.

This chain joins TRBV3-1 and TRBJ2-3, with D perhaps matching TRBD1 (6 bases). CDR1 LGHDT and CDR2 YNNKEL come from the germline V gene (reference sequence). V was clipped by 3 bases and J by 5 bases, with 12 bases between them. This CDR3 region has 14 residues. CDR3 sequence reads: CASSQNNRVDTQYF. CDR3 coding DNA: TGTGCCAGCAGCCAGAACAACAGGGTAGATACGCAGTATTTT.